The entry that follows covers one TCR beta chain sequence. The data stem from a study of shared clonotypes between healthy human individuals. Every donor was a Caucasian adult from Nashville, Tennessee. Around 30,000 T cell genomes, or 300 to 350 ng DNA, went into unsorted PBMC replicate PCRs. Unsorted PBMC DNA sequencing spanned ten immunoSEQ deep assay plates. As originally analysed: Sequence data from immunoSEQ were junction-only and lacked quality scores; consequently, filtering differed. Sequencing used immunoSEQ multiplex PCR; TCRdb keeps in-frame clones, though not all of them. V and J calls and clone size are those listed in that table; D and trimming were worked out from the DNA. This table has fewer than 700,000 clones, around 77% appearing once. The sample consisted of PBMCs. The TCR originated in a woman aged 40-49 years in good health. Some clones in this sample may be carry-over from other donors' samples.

CDR3: CASSLTGTGVKNEQFF. DNA for the CDR3: TGTGCCAGCAGTTTAACCGGGACAGGGGTGAAAAATGAGCAGTTCTTC. The chain has TRBV6-5 and TRBJ2-1; TRBD1 matches 10 bases. The CDR3 runs to 16 residues. The germline V gene has CDR1 MNHEY and CDR2 SVGAGI. The V gene end was trimmed by 4 bases and the J gene end by 7 bases; junction bases not matched to a gene: 10.